These 8 T cell receptor beta chains came from one sample sequenced in a study of cytomegalovirus exposure and HLA in healthy donors. Both 60 Vbeta primers and 13 Jbeta primers went into the PCR. Libraries were prepared by immunoSEQ multiplex PCR; TCRdb keeps only in-frame clonotypes and omits some of them. This sample carries some 150,000 clones, around four fifths of them seen once, and the ten largest clones take about 1.5%. The sequenced material came from PBMCs. The receptor set was obtained from a man aged 40-55 years in good health and CMV-seronegative.

The chain links TRBV23-1 to TRBJ2-4; D remains ambiguous. TRBV23-1 is marked as an open reading frame, function uncertain. The V and J ends lost 8 bases and 7 bases respectively, with 27 bases between them. This CDR3 spans 17 amino acids. For the CDR3, the DNA is TGCGCCAGCCGCCCGGCACCCGACCCGCCCGGGTGGAACATTCAGTACTTC. Translation gives CASRPAPDPPGWNIQYF.

This sequence joins TRBV29-1 and TRBJ2-7; 7 bases align to TRBD2. The junction had 7 bases not matched to a gene; V was cut back by 7 bases and J by 4 bases. Per germline, CDR1 SQVTM and CDR2 ANQGSEA. The CDR3 has 12 amino acids. The CDR3 bases are TGCAGCGCTGGGGGAGGGCGGTACGAGCAGTACTTC. It encodes CSAGGGRYEQYF.

This sequence joins TRBV6-5 and TRBJ1-1; D is unresolved. Germline V gives CDR1 MNHEY, CDR2 SVGAGI. The CDR3 length is 14 residues. V gave up 3 bases and J gave up 2 bases, with 10 bases separating them. CDR3 loop: CASSYSRGNTEAFF. CDR3 DNA sequence: TGTGCCAGCAGTTATTCTCGTGGCAACACTGAAGCTTTCTTT.

The chain uses TRBV28 and TRBJ2-1; D not resolved. In germline, CDR1 is MDHEN, CDR2 SYDVKM. V dropped 5 bases and J dropped 0 bases, with 8 bases sitting between them. The CDR3 consists of 14 residues. CDR3 in DNA: TGTGCCAGCAGTCCCCCCGGCTCCTACAATGAGCAGTTCTTC. It translates to CASSPPGSYNEQFF.

This clone was seen a handful of times. The rearrangement joins TRBV4-3 to TRBJ2-7; D may be TRBD1 (7 bases). V was pared by 4 bases and J by 0 bases, with 10 bases between. This CDR3 is built from 14 residues. The germline V gene encodes CDR1 LGHNA and CDR2 YSLEER. The DNA for the CDR3 is TGCGCCAGCAGCCCAGGGGGGTTCTCCTACGAGCAGTACTTC. The encoded protein is CASSPGGFSYEQYF.

The chain is built from TRBV28 and TRBJ2-7; tentative D call: TRBD1 (5 bases). The CDR3 length is 14 residues. Germline V CDR1 and CDR2: MDHEN, SYDVKM. V was clipped by 5 bases and J by 6 bases, with 17 bases between them. The CDR3 region has the DNA TGTGCCAGCAGTCCCATTAGGGGCCTTTTCGAGCAGTACTTC. Encoded protein: CASSPIRGLFEQYF. Supplemented by reference TRBV28 and TRBJ2-7, the full variable domain reads DVKVTQSSRYLVKRTGEKVFLECVQDMDHENMFWYRQDPGLGLRLIYFSYDVKMKEKGDIPEGYSVSREKKERFSLILESASTNQTSMYLCASSPIRGLFEQYFGPGTRLTVT.

V and J are TRBV5-8 and TRBJ2-2, with a tentative D call TRBD1 (6 bases). Germline-derived CDR1 and CDR2 are SGHTS and YDEGEE. Trimming shortened V by 5 bases and J by 7 bases, and 24 bases separated the two germline ends. The CDR3 is 17 residues long. CDR3 loop: CASSPQGQGIRVGELFF. The CDR3 DNA is TGTGCCAGCAGTCCTCAGGGCCAGGGGATAAGAGTCGGGGAGCTGTTTTTT.

V and J are TRBV19 and TRBJ1-1, with 7 bases identical to TRBD1. Germline CDR1 and CDR2: LNHDA and SQIVND (reference sequence). V lost 10 bases and J lost 0; bases outside the gene matches: 5. There are 13 residues in the CDR3. CDR3 residues: CATHTGVNTEAFF. In DNA, the CDR3 is TGTGCCACCCACACAGGGGTGAACACTGAAGCTTTCTTT. Based on the CDR3 plus reference TRBV19 and TRBJ1-1, the full variable domain is DGGITQSPKYLFRKEGQNVTLSCEQNLNHDAMYWYRQDPGQGLRLIYYSQIVNDFQKGDIAEGYSVSREKKESFPLTVTSAQKNPTAFYLCATHTGVNTEAFFGQGTRLTVV.